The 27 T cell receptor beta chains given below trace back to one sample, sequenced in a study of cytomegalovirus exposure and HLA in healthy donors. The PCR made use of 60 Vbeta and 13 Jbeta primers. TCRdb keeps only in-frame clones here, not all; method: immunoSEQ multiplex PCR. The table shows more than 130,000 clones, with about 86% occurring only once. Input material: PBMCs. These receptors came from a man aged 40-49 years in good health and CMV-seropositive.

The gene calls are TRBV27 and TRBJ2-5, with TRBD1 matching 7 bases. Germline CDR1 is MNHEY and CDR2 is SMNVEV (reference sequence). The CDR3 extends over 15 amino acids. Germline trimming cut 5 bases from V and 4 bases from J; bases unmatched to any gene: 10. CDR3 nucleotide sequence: TGTGCCAGCAGTGTACGGGACAGAAAGGGAGAGACCCAGTACTTC. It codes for CASSVRDRKGETQYF.

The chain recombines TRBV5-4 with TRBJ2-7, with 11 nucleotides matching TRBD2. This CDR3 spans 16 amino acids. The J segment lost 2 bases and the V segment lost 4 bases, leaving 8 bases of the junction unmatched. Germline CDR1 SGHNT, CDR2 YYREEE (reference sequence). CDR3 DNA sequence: TGTGCCAGCAGCCCAGGTGGTAGCGGGAGGGCCTACGAGCAGTACTTC. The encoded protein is CASSPGGSGRAYEQYF.

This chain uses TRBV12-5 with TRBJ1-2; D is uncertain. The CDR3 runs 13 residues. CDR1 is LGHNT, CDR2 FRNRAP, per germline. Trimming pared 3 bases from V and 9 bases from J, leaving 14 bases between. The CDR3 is CASGLVQVRSYTF. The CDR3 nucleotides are TGTGCTAGTGGTTTAGTCCAGGTTCGGAGCTACACCTTC.

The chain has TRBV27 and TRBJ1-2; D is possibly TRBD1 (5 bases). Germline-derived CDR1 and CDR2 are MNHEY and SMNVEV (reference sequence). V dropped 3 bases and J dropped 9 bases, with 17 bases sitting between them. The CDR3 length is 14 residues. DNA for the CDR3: TGTGCCAGCAGTTTTAGGCCAGGGACTATGAGCTACACCTTC. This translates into CASSFRPGTMSYTF.

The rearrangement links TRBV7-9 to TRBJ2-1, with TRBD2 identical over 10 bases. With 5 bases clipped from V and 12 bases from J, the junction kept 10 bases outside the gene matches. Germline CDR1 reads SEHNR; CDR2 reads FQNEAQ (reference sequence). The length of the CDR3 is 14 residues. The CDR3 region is CASSAQREGHRQFF. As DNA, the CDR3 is TGTGCCAGCAGCGCTCAGCGGGAGGGCCATCGGCAGTTCTTC.

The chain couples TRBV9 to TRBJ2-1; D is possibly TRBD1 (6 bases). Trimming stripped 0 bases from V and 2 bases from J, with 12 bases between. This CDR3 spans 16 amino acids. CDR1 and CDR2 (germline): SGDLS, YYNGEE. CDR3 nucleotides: TGTGCCAGCAGCGTAGGGGCCAAGGGGGCCTACAATGAGCAGTTCTTC. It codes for CASSVGAKGAYNEQFF.

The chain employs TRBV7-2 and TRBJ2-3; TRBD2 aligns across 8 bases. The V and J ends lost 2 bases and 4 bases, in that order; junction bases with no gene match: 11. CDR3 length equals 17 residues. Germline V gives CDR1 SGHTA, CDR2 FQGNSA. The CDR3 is CASSLSVRGGGADTQYF. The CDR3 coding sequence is TGTGCCAGCAGCTTATCGGTTCGGGGGGGCGGGGCAGATACGCAGTATTTT.

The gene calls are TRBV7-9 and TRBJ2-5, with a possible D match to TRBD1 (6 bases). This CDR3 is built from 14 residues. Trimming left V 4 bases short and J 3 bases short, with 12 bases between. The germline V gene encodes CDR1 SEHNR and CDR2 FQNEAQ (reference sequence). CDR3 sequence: CASSSSGVEETQYF. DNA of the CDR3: TGTGCCAGCAGCTCGTCAGGGGTTGAAGAGACCCAGTACTTC.

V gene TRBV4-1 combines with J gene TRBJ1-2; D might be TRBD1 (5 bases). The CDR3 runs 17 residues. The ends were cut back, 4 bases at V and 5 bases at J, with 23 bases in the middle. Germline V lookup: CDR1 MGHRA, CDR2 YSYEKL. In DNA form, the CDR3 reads TGCGCCAGCAGCCTCCCTGGTGGGGCTACCTTAGGGTATGGCTACACCTTC. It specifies CASSLPGGATLGYGYTF.

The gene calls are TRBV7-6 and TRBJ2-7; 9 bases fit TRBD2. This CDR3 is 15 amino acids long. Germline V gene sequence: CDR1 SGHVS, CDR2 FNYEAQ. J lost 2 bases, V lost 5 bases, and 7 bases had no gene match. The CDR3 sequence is CASSPALAGTYEQYF. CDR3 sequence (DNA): TGTGCCAGCAGCCCCGCCCTAGCGGGGACCTACGAGCAGTACTTC.

The CDR3 reads CSVERDSYGYTF. CDR3 DNA: TGCAGCGTTGAACGGGACAGCTATGGCTACACCTTC. The V and J genes are TRBV29-1 and TRBJ1-2, with TRBD1 identical over 7 bases. Germline values: CDR1 SQVTM, CDR2 ANQGSEA. V lost 2 bases and J lost 4; bases outside the gene matches: 1. This CDR3 region has 12 residues.

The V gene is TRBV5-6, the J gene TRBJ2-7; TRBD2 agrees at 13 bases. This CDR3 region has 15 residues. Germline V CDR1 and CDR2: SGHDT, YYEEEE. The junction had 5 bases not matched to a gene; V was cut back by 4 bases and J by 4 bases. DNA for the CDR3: TGTGCCAGCAGCCACGGACTAGCGGGAGCTTACGAGCAGTACTTC. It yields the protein CASSHGLAGAYEQYF.

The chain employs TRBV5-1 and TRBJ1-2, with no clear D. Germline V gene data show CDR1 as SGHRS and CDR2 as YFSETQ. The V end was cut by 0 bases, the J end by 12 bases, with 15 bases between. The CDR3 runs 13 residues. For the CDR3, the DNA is TGCGCCAGCAGCTTGGACCCCGCCTCGAGCGACACCTTC. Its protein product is CASSLDPASSDTF.

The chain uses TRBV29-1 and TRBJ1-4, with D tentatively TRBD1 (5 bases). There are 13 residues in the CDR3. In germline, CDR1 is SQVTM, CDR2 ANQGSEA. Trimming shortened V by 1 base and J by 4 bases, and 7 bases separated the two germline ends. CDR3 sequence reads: CSVEGTNNEKLFF. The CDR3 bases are TGCAGCGTTGAAGGGACAAATAATGAAAAACTGTTTTTT. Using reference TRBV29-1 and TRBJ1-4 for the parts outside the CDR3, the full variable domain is SAVISQKPSRDICQRGTSLTIQCQVDSQVTMMFWYRQQPGQSLTLIATANQGSEATYESGFVIDKFPISRPNLTFSTLTVSNMSPEDSSIYLCSVEGTNNEKLFFGSGTQLSVL.

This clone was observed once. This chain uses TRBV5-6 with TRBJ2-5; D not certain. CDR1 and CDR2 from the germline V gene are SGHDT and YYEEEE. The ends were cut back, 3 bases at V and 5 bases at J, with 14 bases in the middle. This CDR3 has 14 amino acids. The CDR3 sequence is CASSSYDRRETQYF. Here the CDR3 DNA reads TGTGCCAGCAGCTCATACGACCGGCGGGAGACCCAGTACTTC.

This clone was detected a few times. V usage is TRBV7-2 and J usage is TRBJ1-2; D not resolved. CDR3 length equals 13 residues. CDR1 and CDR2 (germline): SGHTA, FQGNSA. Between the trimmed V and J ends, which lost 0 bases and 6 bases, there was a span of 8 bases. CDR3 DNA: TGTGCCAGCAGCTTAGCGTGGGCGAATGGCTACACCTTC. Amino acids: CASSLAWANGYTF.

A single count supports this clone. The DNA of the CDR3 is TGTGCCAGTAAGCTGAGATCCTACAATGAGCAGTTCTTC. Protein sequence: CASKLRSYNEQFF. The gene calls are TRBV2 and TRBJ2-1; the D is unclear. Germline values: CDR1 SNHLY, CDR2 FYNNEI. The CDR3 extends over 13 amino acids. Trimming stripped 9 bases from V and 1 base from J, with 10 bases between.

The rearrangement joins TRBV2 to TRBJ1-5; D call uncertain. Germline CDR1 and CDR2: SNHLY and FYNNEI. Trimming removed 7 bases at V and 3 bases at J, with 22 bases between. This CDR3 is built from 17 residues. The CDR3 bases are TGTGCCAGCACCTCCCCCGAGGGTCCCGGACCCAATCAGCCCCAGCATTTT. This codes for CASTSPEGPGPNQPQHF.

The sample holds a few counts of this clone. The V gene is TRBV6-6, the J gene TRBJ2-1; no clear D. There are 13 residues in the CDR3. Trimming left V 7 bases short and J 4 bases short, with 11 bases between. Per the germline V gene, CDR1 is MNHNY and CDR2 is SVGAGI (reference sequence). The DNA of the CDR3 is TGTGCCAGCATTCCCCGGTCGTACAATGAGCAGTTCTTC. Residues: CASIPRSYNEQFF.

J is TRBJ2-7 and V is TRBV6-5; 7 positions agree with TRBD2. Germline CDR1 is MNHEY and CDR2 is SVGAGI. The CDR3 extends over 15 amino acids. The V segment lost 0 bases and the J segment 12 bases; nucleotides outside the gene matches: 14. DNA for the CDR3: TGTGCCAGCAGTTACTCGCGCGGGGAGGGGTACGAGGCGTACTTC. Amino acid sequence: CASSYSRGEGYEAYF.

CDR3 DNA sequence: TGCAGCGGGGGGGACGGTGGAGCTTTCTTT. Translated, it gives CSGGDGGAFF. The chain recombines TRBV29-1 with TRBJ1-1, with D perhaps matching TRBD1 (5 bases). The germline gives CDR1 SQVTM, CDR2 ANQGSEA. Trimming cost V 7 bases and J 10 bases, with 13 bases left between them. The CDR3 consists of 10 residues.

CDR3 protein: CASSFGTAVRSETQYF. CDR3 nucleotides: TGTGCCAGCAGCTTCGGGACAGCGGTCCGTTCGGAGACCCAGTACTTC. V and J are TRBV5-6 and TRBJ2-5; 7 bases map to TRBD1. J gave up 5 bases and V 2 bases, and 12 bases lay outside the gene matches. In germline, CDR1 is SGHDT, CDR2 YYEEEE. The CDR3 has 16 residues. Looking up the rest from reference TRBV5-6 and TRBJ2-5 gives the full variable domain: DAGVTQSPTHLIKTRGQQVTLRCSPKSGHDTVSWYQQALGQGPQFIFQYYEEEERQRGNFPDRFSGHQFPNYSSELNVNALLLGDSALYLCASSFGTAVRSETQYFGPGTRLLVL.

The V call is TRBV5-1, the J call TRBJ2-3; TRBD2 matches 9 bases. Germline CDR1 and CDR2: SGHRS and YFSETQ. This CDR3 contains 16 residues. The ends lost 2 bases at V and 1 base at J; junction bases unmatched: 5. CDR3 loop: CASSFISGGGTDTQYF. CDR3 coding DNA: TGCGCCAGCAGCTTCATTAGCGGGGGCGGCACAGATACGCAGTATTTT.

DNA of the CDR3: TGCGCCTCTTCCCCGGGGGGGCGAAGGGACGAGCAGTACTTC. It yields the protein CASSPGGRRDEQYF. V and J are TRBV5-1 and TRBJ2-7, with 8 nucleotides matching TRBD2. V was pared by 10 bases and J by 5 bases, with 14 bases of the junction left unmatched. Germline assignment: CDR1 SGHRS and CDR2 YFSETQ. The CDR3 runs to 14 residues.

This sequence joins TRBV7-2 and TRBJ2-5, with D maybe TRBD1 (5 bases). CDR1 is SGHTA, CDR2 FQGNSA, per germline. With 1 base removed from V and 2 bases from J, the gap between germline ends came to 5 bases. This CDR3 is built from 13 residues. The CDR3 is CASSLDRQETQYF. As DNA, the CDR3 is TGTGCCAGCAGCTTAGACAGGCAAGAGACCCAGTACTTC.

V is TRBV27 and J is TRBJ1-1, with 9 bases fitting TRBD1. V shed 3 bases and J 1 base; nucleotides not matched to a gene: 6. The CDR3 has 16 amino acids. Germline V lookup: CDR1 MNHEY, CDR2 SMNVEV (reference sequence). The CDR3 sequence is CASSLDQTGGNTEAFF. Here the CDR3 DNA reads TGTGCCAGCAGTTTGGACCAGACAGGGGGGAACACTGAAGCTTTCTTT.

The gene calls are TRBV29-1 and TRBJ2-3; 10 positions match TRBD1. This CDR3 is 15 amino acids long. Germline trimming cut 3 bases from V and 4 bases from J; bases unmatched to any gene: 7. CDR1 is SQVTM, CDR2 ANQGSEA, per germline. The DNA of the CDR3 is TGCAGCGTTGAGAAGACAGGGGGCTCAGCAGATACGCAGTATTTT. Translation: CSVEKTGGSADTQYF.